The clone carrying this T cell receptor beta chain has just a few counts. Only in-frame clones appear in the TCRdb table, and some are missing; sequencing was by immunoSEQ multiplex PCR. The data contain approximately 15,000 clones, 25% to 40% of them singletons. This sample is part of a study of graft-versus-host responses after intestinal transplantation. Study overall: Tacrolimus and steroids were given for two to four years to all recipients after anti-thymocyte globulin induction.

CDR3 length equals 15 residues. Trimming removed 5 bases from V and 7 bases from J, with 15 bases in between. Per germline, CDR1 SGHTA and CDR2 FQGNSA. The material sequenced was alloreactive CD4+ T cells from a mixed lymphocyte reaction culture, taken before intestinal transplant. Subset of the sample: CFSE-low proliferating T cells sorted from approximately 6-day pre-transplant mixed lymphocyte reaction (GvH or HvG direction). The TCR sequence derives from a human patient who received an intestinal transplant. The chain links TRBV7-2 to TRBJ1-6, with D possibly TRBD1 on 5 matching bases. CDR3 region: CASSRTQARNSPLHF. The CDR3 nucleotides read TGTGCCAGCAGCCGAACACAGGCGAGAAATTCACCCCTCCACTTT.